This T cell receptor (beta chain) was obtained from a study of regulatory T cells in long-lasting Graves disease. Arm-PCR of CDR3 regions with iRepertoire HTBI primers generated TCR beta libraries. TCRdb re-called the multiplex PCR reads through MiXCR, storing one row per CDR3 protein. The sample lists about 660,000 distinct CDR3 sequences, around 30% occurring once. Regarding time point: persistent/refractory GD, antithyroid drugs over 5 years with positive TRAb. PBMC-extracted RNA yielded the TCR library. The CDR3 is 12 residues long. V was pared by 6 bases and J by 7 bases, with 10 bases between. CDR1 is SNHLY, CDR2 FYNNEI, per germline.

The V and J genes are TRBV2 and TRBJ2-4; a possible D gene is TRBD2 (5 bases). The sample in question was peripheral blood mononuclear cells (PBMCs), obtained when the disease was refractory, from a patient treated with antithyroid drugs. This TCR was recovered from a female donor with Graves disease. The CDR3 DNA reads TGTGCCAGCAGAGTACTAGGGAACATTCAGTACTTC. Amino acid sequence: CASRVLGNIQYF. Using reference TRBV2 and TRBJ2-4 for the parts outside the CDR3, the full variable domain is EPEVTQTPSHQVTQMGQEVILRCVPISNHLYFYWYRQILGQKVEFLVSFYNNEISEKSEIFDDQFSVERPDGSNFTLKIRSTKLEDSAMYFCASRVLGNIQYFGAGTRLSVL.